This TCR beta chain was documented in a study of T cell responses to AZD1222 COVID-19 vaccine. Across the whole study: Some second doses came at about 4 weeks and others at about 12 weeks; these were pooled.

The protocol was immunoSEQ multiplex PCR, while the TCRdb copy is restricted to in-frame clones and leaves out a portion. The table lists roughly 160,000 clones, 90% of them singletons, with around 1.5% in the top ten. V was pared by 2 bases and J by 7 bases, with 13 bases between. Germline V gene sequence: CDR1 SGHDT, CDR2 YYEEEE. This CDR3 has 14 amino acids. Study-wide findings and caveats: Variant regions that are unmutated are reportedly the target of nearly half of spike-specific TCRs. Spike-spanning, vaccine-associated CD4 TCRs were dominant at 160-218 and 743-854.

Of note for this clone: Its antigen is unidentified.

The sequences come from peripheral blood, collected on day 0 of AZD1222 vaccination. This clonotype was obtained from an adult in good health. V and J are TRBV5-6 and TRBJ2-1; weak D call: TRBD2 (5 bases). CDR3 in amino acids: CASSFGVLGNEQFF. CDR3 DNA sequence: TGTGCCAGCAGCTTCGGGGTATTGGGAAATGAGCAGTTCTTC.